This entry is about one T cell receptor (beta chain). Only a few counts were recorded for this clonotype. Its target antigen remains unknown. No base quality values were provided; no much bigger clone lies one nucleotide off. The data originate from a study of T cells after yellow fever vaccination (dated by TCRdb to about 2019). About the study as a whole: The SMART-Seq v4 Ultra Low Input RNA kit was used to prepare libraries from fractions with low cell numbers. Bulk TCR alpha and beta repertoires were sequenced longitudinally to track T-cell clones before and after primary and booster YFV17D yellow fever vaccination. Two healthy male donors, one aged 18 to 30 and one aged 30 to 40 years, made up the cohort. Bulk PBMC replicates and cell subsets were isolated from blood drawn at multiple timepoints before and after both primary and secondary immunization.

Instrument used: Illumina NovaSeq 6000. Synthesis of TCR cDNA relied on 5'RACE template switching, a step that introduced a universal primer site along with unique molecular identifiers. Priming for cDNA synthesis came from both the TCR alpha and TCR beta constant segments. Libraries were amplified in two PCR steps, with sample barcodes and sequencing adapters added in the second step. Libraries were sequenced on Illumina HiSeq 2500 (2x100 bp) or NovaSeq (2x150 bp). As for the authors' bioinformatics: MIGEC handled demultiplexing of reads and collapsing into UMI consensus sequences, while MiXCR performed V(D)J alignment. Using edgeR on replicate PBMC samples, clonotypes were called vaccine-responding if FDR was below 0.01 and the log2 fold change was above 5 up to day 15. Each bulk clonotype received a CD4 or CD8 identity based on whether the sequenced CD4 or CD8 repertoire contained that clonotype at higher abundance. TCRdb reworked the public reads: Q25 trimming with fastp, MiXCR clone assembly, productive beta chains retained. Every entry covers one CDR3 protein and lists the most common genes and DNA from its rows. The V and J calls and clone size are TCRdb's, not the authors'. The sample data list 310,000 or so distinct CDR3 sequences, and around 4% of these were observed just once. Roughly a quarter of the sample belongs to the ten largest clones.

Overall study outcomes, separate from this receptor: FACS-sorted repertoires could contain abundant contaminating clonotypes from the bulk population, so computational filtering was required. Only two donors were included in the study, so the extent to which the findings can be generalized is limited. The secondary T-cell response was found to be weaker but faster than the primary response, with a peak reached on day 5 rather than on day 15. Most clones expanded after primary vaccination were re-detected after the booster (96% of CD4 and around 88% of CD8), suggesting broad memory maintenance. A small share of clonotypes occurred in both CD4 and CD8 compartments, likely arising from convergent recombination.

Trimming removed 5 bases from V and 3 bases from J; the gene matches leave 3 bases unexplained. CDR1 SGHTA and CDR2 FQGNSA are derived from the germline V gene. The CDR3 starts with the cysteine, ends with the phenylalanine, and has 15 residues. Only the CDR3 region is kept as DNA, spanning 45 bases read in frame from base 1. What this sample's treatment or condition label stands for: live attenuated yellow fever vaccine strain. At each blood-draw timepoint, two biological replicates of bulk PBMCs were collected. A standard Ficoll-Paque protocol was used to isolate PBMCs from peripheral blood. TriZol was used to extract RNA from bulk PBMCs, CD4 and CD8 fractions, and dextramer-positive and dextramer-negative fractions.

The sequence links TRBV7-2 to TRBJ1-4, with 10 bases aligning to TRBD1. The origin of this receptor is a man younger than 35 who received the YFV17D yellow fever vaccine. The sequences come from PBMCs, collected on the day of the yellow fever booster vaccination. The base sequence is TGTGCCAGCAGCCGAGACAGGGGGCCTAATGAAAAACTGTTTTTT. The translation is CASSRDRGPNEKLFF. The variable domain in full, with residues beyond the CDR3 obtained from the reference TRBV7-2 and TRBJ1-4 genes, is GAGVSQSPSNKVTEKGKDVELRCDPISGHTALYWYRQSLGQGLEFLIYFQGNSAPDKSGLPSDRFSAERTGGSVSTLTIQRTQQEDSAVYLCASSRDRGPNEKLFFGSGTQLSVL.